The 11 T cell receptor beta chains below all came from one sample that was sequenced in a study of OX40 agonist ivuxolimab in advanced cancers. Sequenced by immunoSEQ multiplex PCR; TCRdb stores in-frame clones only, minus some. The profile shows 77,000 or so clones, more than 75% of them singletons. This specimen was CD4+ or CD8+ T cells sorted from blood, taken in a trial of the OX40 agonist ivuxolimab. Receptors originate from an adult with an advanced solid tumor such as melanoma, head and neck, liver or kidney cancer.

This clone was counted once. The CDR3 is CASSVSGGGYTF. DNA for the CDR3: TGTGCCAGCAGTGTTTCGGGGGGAGGCTACACCTTC. V usage is TRBV6-1 and J usage is TRBJ1-2; TRBD1 is a possible D gene (5 bases). This CDR3 region has 12 residues. V was shortened by 4 bases and J by 8 bases, with 11 bases between the two germline ends. Germline lookup yields CDR1 MNHNS and CDR2 SASEGT.

The genes are TRBV10-2 and TRBJ1-2; D is unresolved. CDR1 and CDR2 from the germline V gene are WSHSY and SAAADI. Trimming pared 3 bases from V and 4 bases from J, leaving 12 bases between. This CDR3 is 14 amino acids long. CDR3: CASSDKGFSYGYTF. In DNA form, the CDR3 reads TGCGCCAGCAGTGACAAGGGTTTTAGCTATGGCTACACCTTC.

The chain combines TRBV6-6 with TRBJ1-5; TRBD1 is a possible D gene (6 bases). The germline gives CDR1 MNHNY, CDR2 SVGAGI (reference sequence). The V end was cut by 5 bases, the J end by 6 bases, with 11 bases between. The CDR3 covers 13 residues. The CDR3 spells CASSGGRLQPQHF. CDR3 sequence (DNA): TGTGCCAGCAGTGGGGGGCGGCTTCAGCCCCAGCATTTT.

J is TRBJ2-7 and V is TRBV19, with D perhaps TRBD2 (6 bases). V lost 8 bases, J lost 6 bases, and 20 bases lay in between. This CDR3 has 14 residues. The germline V gene encodes CDR1 LNHDA and CDR2 SQIVND (reference sequence). This CDR3 reads CASGQGSFGSEQYF. The CDR3, as DNA: TGTGCCAGTGGGCAGGGAAGTTTCGGGAGCGAGCAGTACTTC.

This clone was picked up a small number of times. This chain's CDR3 is CASSLSQGIRVNTEAFF. Written as DNA, the CDR3 is TGTGCCAGCAGTTTATCCCAGGGGATAAGAGTGAACACTGAAGCTTTCTTT. V usage is TRBV28 and J usage is TRBJ1-1; D is possibly TRBD1 (6 bases). CDR3 length equals 17 residues. Trimming took 1 base from V and 0 from J, leaving 15 bases between them. Looked up from germline, CDR1 is MDHEN and CDR2 is SYDVKM.

This clone was observed a handful of times. The chain couples TRBV6-5 to TRBJ1-2; 8 nucleotides match TRBD1. From germline, CDR1 is MNHEY and CDR2 SVGAGI. Losses at the gene ends were 7 bases for V and 8 bases for J; bases not matched to a gene: 6. This CDR3 contains 12 residues. CDR3 DNA: TGTGCCAGCAAGCAGGGGGCAGGGGGCTACACCTTC. Amino acids: CASKQGAGGYTF.

V usage is TRBV28 and J usage is TRBJ2-1; D remains unclear. Germline-derived CDR1 and CDR2 are MDHEN and SYDVKM. The CDR3 sequence is 13 residues long. The V gene lost 11 bases and the J gene lost 2 bases, with 13 bases spanning the gap. For the CDR3, the DNA is TGTGCCCTGCAGAGTATGACCTACAATGAGCAGTTCTTC. This codes for CALQSMTYNEQFF.

The chain combines TRBV5-4 with TRBJ1-5; D ambiguous. The CDR3 sequence is 13 residues long. Germline assignment: CDR1 SGHNT and CDR2 YYREEE (reference sequence). The ends were cut back, 4 bases at V and 5 bases at J, with 10 bases in the middle. As DNA, the CDR3 is TGTGCCAGCAGCATCGGGCCTTATCAGCCCCAGCATTTT. As protein: CASSIGPYQPQHF.

The chain links TRBV6-5 to TRBJ1-5, with 7 nucleotides matching TRBD1. The V gene's germline CDR1 is MNHEY and CDR2 SVGAGI. After removal of 5 bases from V and 4 bases from J, the junction contained 8 bases not matched to a gene. The CDR3 sequence is 15 residues long. The CDR3, as DNA: TGTGCCAGCAGTGCAGGACAGGTAACAAATCAGCCCCAGCATTTT. Its translation is CASSAGQVTNQPQHF.

A single count supports this clone. The chain couples TRBV28 to TRBJ1-2; a weak D match, TRBD1 (5 bases). There are 13 residues in the CDR3. V shed 6 bases and J shed 7 bases, with 15 bases lying between them. CDR1 MDHEN and CDR2 SYDVKM come from the germline V gene. This chain's CDR3 is CASRLEGVGGYTF. As DNA, the CDR3 is TGTGCCAGCAGGTTAGAAGGGGTAGGTGGCTACACCTTC.

The rearrangement uses TRBV11-3 and TRBJ2-7; 7 positions match TRBD2. The V segment lost 2 bases and the J segment 2 bases; nucleotides outside the gene matches: 6. This CDR3 is 15 amino acids long. Germline V gene sequence: CDR1 SGHNT, CDR2 YENEEA. CDR3 region: CASSLSWGGTYEQYF. The CDR3 DNA reads TGTGCCAGCAGCTTAAGTTGGGGAGGGACCTACGAGCAGTACTTC.